These 13 T cell receptor beta chains originate from one sample sequenced in a study of blood T cell repertoires in COVID-19. Data came from immunoSEQ multiplex PCR; TCRdb stores just in-frame clones and leaves some out. The repertoire includes more than 400,000 clones, around 85% of them detected once, and approximately 3% sits in the top ten. Sequences were obtained from peripheral blood. The receptor source for this set is a human donor in a cohort sampled during active COVID-19.

This clone is a singleton in its sample. The chain couples TRBV5-1 to TRBJ2-3, with 7 bases aligning to TRBD2. The V gene's germline CDR1 is SGHRS and CDR2 YFSETQ. The CDR3 has 14 amino acids. Trimming removed 4 bases from V and 1 base from J; junction bases left unmatched: 3. The CDR3 spells CASSPGLRTDTQYF. The CDR3 DNA is TGCGCCAGCAGCCCGGGACTACGCACAGATACGCAGTATTTT.

The V gene is TRBV2, the J gene TRBJ1-1; possibly TRBD1 for D (6 bases). Germline assignment: CDR1 SNHLY and CDR2 FYNNEI. V dropped 4 bases and J dropped 2 bases, with 14 bases sitting between them. This CDR3 is 15 amino acids long. The DNA for the CDR3 is TGTGCCAGCAGTGTGGGACACCTGCTTAACACTGAAGCTTTCTTT. Its protein product is CASSVGHLLNTEAFF.

Written as DNA, the CDR3 is TGTGCCCTACAAAAACGGGACAGGGTAAACGAGCAGTACTTC. As protein: CALQKRDRVNEQYF. The rearrangement uses TRBV30 and TRBJ2-7, with TRBD1 matching over 9 bases. The CDR3 loop spans 14 amino acids. The germline gives CDR1 GTSNPN, CDR2 SVGIG (reference sequence). The junction had 13 bases not matched to a gene; V was cut back by 8 bases and J by 5 bases.

V gene TRBV5-4 combines with J gene TRBJ2-7, with TRBD1 matching over 8 bases. The CDR3 runs 15 residues. CDR1 SGHNT and CDR2 YYREEE come from the germline V gene (reference sequence). The J segment lost 4 bases and the V segment lost 0 bases, leaving 6 bases of the junction unmatched. As DNA, the CDR3 is TGTGCCAGCAGCTTGGGGGCAGGGGGCCAGTACGAGCAGTACTTC. Its protein product is CASSLGAGGQYEQYF.

The chain recombines TRBV5-1 with TRBJ2-3; D might be TRBD2 (5 bases). Germline assignment: CDR1 SGHRS and CDR2 YFSETQ. The length of the CDR3 is 14 residues. V was cut by 2 bases and J by 4 bases, with 11 bases left in between. The CDR3 nucleotides are TGCGCCAGCAGCTTCGAAAGGGAGTCAGATACGCAGTATTTT. It encodes CASSFERESDTQYF.

V is TRBV5-6 and J is TRBJ2-7, with D maybe TRBD1 (6 bases). CDR3 size: 15 residues. Trimming removed 3 bases from V and 4 bases from J, with 17 bases in between. The germline gives CDR1 SGHDT, CDR2 YYEEEE. CDR3 DNA: TGTGCCAGCAGCTACACCGGGACAAGGGGTTACGAGCAGTACTTC. Its protein is CASSYTGTRGYEQYF.

The chain combines TRBV3-1 (or the pseudogene TRBV3-2) with TRBJ2-3, with 10 bases aligning to TRBD1. Germline V gene sequence: CDR1 LGHDT, CDR2 YNNKEL (reference sequence). The trim removed 4 bases at V and 1 base at J, leaving 14 bases unmatched. This CDR3 region has 19 residues. The CDR3 loop reads CASSPRKGRDRGGTDTQYF. The CDR3 coding sequence is TGTGCCAGCAGCCCCAGAAAGGGCAGGGACAGGGGTGGCACAGATACGCAGTATTTT.

The V and J genes are TRBV5-1 and TRBJ1-1; D is undetermined. Germline loops: CDR1 SGHRS, CDR2 YFSETQ. V lost 0 bases and J 7 bases, leaving 13 bases between the germline ends. CDR3 length: 14 residues. CDR3 region: CASSLGRSDNEAFF. The DNA of the CDR3 is TGCGCCAGCAGCTTGGGGCGATCCGACAATGAAGCTTTCTTT.

The chain couples TRBV18 to TRBJ2-7, with D uncertain. Germline V gene sequence: CDR1 KGHSH, CDR2 LQKENI. This CDR3 is 15 amino acids long. V was trimmed by 1 base and J by 0 bases, leaving 10 bases between them. The CDR3 loop is CASSPLQRISYEQYF. The CDR3 DNA sequence: TGTGCCAGCTCACCACTGCAGCGTATCTCCTACGAGCAGTACTTC.

The gene calls are TRBV12-3 or TRBV12-4 and TRBJ1-2; 8 nucleotides align to TRBD1. There are 13 residues in the CDR3. V trimming: 2 bases; J trimming: 7 bases; junction bases outside the gene matches: 3. The CDR3 reads CASSLRTGSGYTF. Here the CDR3 DNA reads TGTGCCAGCAGTTTAAGGACAGGGTCTGGCTACACCTTC.

The rearrangement joins TRBV19 to TRBJ2-5; 12 bases align to TRBD2. The V segment lost 3 bases and the J segment 3 bases; nucleotides outside the gene matches: 5. Germline V gives CDR1 LNHDA, CDR2 SQIVND (reference sequence). The CDR3 has 16 residues. CDR3 loop: CASSIRASGREETQYF. CDR3 in DNA: TGTGCCAGTAGTATTCGGGCTAGCGGGAGGGAAGAGACCCAGTACTTC.

The rearrangement joins TRBV19 to TRBJ1-1; D is perhaps TRBD1 (5 bases). The CDR3 has 13 residues. Germline CDR1 is LNHDA and CDR2 is SQIVND (reference sequence). Between the trimmed V and J ends, which lost 7 bases and 2 bases, there was a span of 11 bases. This CDR3 is CASIGDRNTEAFF. CDR3 nucleotides: TGTGCCAGTATTGGAGACAGAAACACTGAAGCTTTCTTT.

V is TRBV29-1 and J is TRBJ1-1, with 7 bases identical to TRBD1. Per the germline V gene, CDR1 is SQVTM and CDR2 is ANQGSEA. This CDR3 has 13 residues. The ends lost 4 bases at V and 5 bases at J; junction bases unmatched: 7. The DNA for the CDR3 is TGCAGCGTTGGACAGGGATGGGCGACTGAAGCTTTCTTT. Translated: CSVGQGWATEAFF.